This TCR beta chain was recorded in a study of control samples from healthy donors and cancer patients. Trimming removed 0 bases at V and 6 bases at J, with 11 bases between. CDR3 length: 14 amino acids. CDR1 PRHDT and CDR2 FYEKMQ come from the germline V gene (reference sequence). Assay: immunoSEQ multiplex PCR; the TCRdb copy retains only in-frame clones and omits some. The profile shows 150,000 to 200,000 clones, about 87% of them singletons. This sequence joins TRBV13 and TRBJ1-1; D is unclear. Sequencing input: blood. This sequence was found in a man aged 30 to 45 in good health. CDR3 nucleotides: TGTGCCAGCAGCTTAGGACCAAGTGTACCTGAAGCTTTCTTT. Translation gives CASSLGPSVPEAFF.